This T cell receptor (beta chain) was identified during a study of cytomegalovirus exposure and HLA in healthy donors (dated by TCRdb to the late 2010s). In terms of the full investigation: An earlier analysis of about 560 of the donors reported 276 Gb of sequence data and 117 million unique TCR beta sequences obtained from about 180 million T cells. Class I and class II HLA loci were covered by the typing at four-digit resolution. An earlier analysis of 587 of the donors applied high-throughput TCR beta sequencing to assess whether each TCR beta V gene segment acted as functional or pseudogenic. An early release covering roughly 640 HLA-typed donors comprised approximately 290 gigabases of sequencing data and around 86 million unique TCR sequences. Genome-wide SNP genotypes for about three fifths of the roughly 700 donors were used in a later genetic analysis, which treated that subset as a discovery cohort. Rather than using new phenotypic data, the later analysis identified candidate immune exposures from TCR beta sequences and from how often those sequences occurred across donors. Of the roughly 400 genotyped donors, about 84% fell in the genetic ancestry cluster associated with self-reported Caucasian donors. All discovery cohort repertoires had been generated on a single sequencing platform. Typing coverage differed by locus: A, B, C, DRB1 and DQB1 were typed in roughly 629-630 donors, DQA1 in about 500, DPA1 in around 580, and DPB1 in 450 to 480. The aim of the study was to test whether cataloging public T cell receptors could identify signatures of past pathogen exposure. Among roughly 400 genotyped donors of the cohort, an average of about 240,000 unique TCR beta nucleotide sequences was sequenced per donor, of which about 18% were non-productive. Besides the first cohort of about 730 subjects, a separate validation cohort made up of around 120 different subjects was used. Alongside the repertoire data, information on donor age, sex, ethnicity and CMV serostatus was compiled. The T cell repertoires of 666 subjects were profiled by immunosequencing and related to cytomegalovirus serostatus. To study patterns of TCR occurrence, a later analysis re-analyzed previously published TCR beta repertoires from around 700 donors and added high-resolution HLA genotyping. To predict cytomegalovirus infection status, the study brought together high-throughput TCR immunosequencing, statistical association of individual TCRs with disease status, and machine learning. Because of strong linkage in the cohort, a few DR-DQ haplotypes were treated as single units for association and clustering.

Overall study outcomes, separate from this receptor: Correlated functional status among segregating V segments might be attributable to linkage disequilibrium, but an unknown experimental factor could not be ruled out. A later genetic analysis reported fewer N-insertions in productive TCRs among donors in an Asian-associated ancestry cluster than the roughly 640-donor mean. Because the 87-base-pair reads could not distinguish some IMGT-functional V segments, including TRBV6-2 and TRBV6-3, those segments were excluded. A cluster of highly shared sequence variants was judged likely to represent a technical artifact of the sequencing pipeline. In a later analysis, more than 15,000 TCR beta sequences were associated with specific HLA alleles at a false discovery rate of 0.05. The study listed 150 to 200 TCR beta chains as associated with cytomegalovirus. CMV serostatus was the only immune exposure information available for the cohort. The presence/absence analyses assumed that sequencing depth was roughly uniform across donors, and that assumption may not be true. In an earlier analysis of approximately 590 of the donors, most TCR beta V segments appeared in productive rearrangements about 87% or about 30% of the time, broadly matching IMGT annotations. In vitro tests confirmed that a few of the cytomegalovirus-associated TCR beta chains recognize cytomegalovirus antigens. Cytomegalovirus status was reported to be diagnosed by the classifier with high specificity and sensitivity in both the original and validation cohorts. Most CMV-associated TCR beta chains appeared to be HLA-restricted in a later analysis, and the HLA associations seemed to be driven largely by CMV exposure. A later genetic analysis associated a missense DCLRE1C variant with V-gene and J-gene trimming of TCR beta chains, and an independent cohort replicated the association. Across donors, most TCR sequences were observed very rarely, whereas some public TCRs were present in many individuals. When HLA alleles, especially DR and DQ, strongly co-occurred, TCR associations were difficult to assign to individual alleles. The cohort was sequenced for TCR beta chains only, and without alpha or paired-chain data the features that could be detected were limited. Because HLA typing was missing for some donors at each locus, association tests included only the typed subset. A later analysis found that TCR association rates varied across HLA loci, with DRB1 alleles showing the most associated TCRs and HLA-C alleles the fewest. According to the authors, the approach could potentially be generalized to other disease states and immunological phenotypes. A later analysis reported that several top co-occurrence clusters appeared linked to parvovirus B19, influenza, CMV and Epstein-Barr virus. Because counts were too low, about 15 rarely observed V segments, including chromosome 9 orphons, were left out of the earlier analysis of a few hundred of the donors. A further reported finding was that TCR beta sequences accurately predicted the HLA-A and HLA-B alleles for most subjects in the first cohort. A later analysis found that HLA-associated TCR beta chains were more clonally expanded and had lower generation probabilities than equally common non-associated chains.

The cohort consisted of approximately 690 healthy bone marrow donors. At the time of sampling, all cohort members were nominally healthy, though unrecorded immune exposures were likely present. The donor tested CMV seropositive and was one of the 289 seropositive cohort members. Every donor gave a peripheral blood sample, and the peripheral blood mononuclear cells from that sample were used for TCR beta sequencing. The Qiagen DNeasy Blood Extraction Kit was used to extract genomic DNA from the blood cell samples. Libraries were constructed by the immunoSEQ multiplex PCR assay. The multiplex PCR relied on a mix of 60 forward primers for TCR Vbeta segments and 13 reverse primers for TCR Jbeta segments. The CDR3 region of rearranged TCR beta genes was amplified from genomic DNA with a multiplex PCR assay. The amplified TCR beta libraries were sequenced on the Illumina HiSeq System as 87-base-pair reads. The paper's processing steps were these. A later analysis counted about 76 million unique TCR beta chains across the 640 or so repertoires, and 10 million to 12 million of these chains were shared by at least two donors. Raw reads were error-corrected and collapsed into unique sequences with a nearest-neighbor algorithm that merged closely related sequences to remove PCR and sequencing errors. CDR3 sequences were aligned to IMGT reference sequences to assign V, D and J gene segments. For a sequence to be retained, at least a six-nucleotide match to both a V gene segment and a J gene segment was required. Rearrangements were called productive when the CDR3 lacked stop codons and stayed in frame with V and J; all others were non-productive. CDR3 was defined according to IMGT convention as the region running from the second conserved V-encoded cysteine to the conserved J-encoded phenylalanine. The earlier analysis of about 500 of the donors excluded sequences that lacked an unambiguous match to a single V gene segment. In an earlier analysis of about 590 of the donors, a V segment was called functional when productive rearrangements were above 56.7%, and segregating when the standard deviation between donors exceeded 5%. A statistical classification framework was built to diagnose cytomegalovirus status from the catalog of TCR beta chain sequences. V and J gene assignment, in a later analysis, came from comparing TCR nucleotide sequences with IMGT/GENE-DB human TR gene sequences. The TCRdist pipeline was used in a later analysis to assign CDR3 sequences and most-parsimonious VDJ recombination scenarios. In a later analysis, each TCR beta chain was defined by its CDR3 amino acid sequence together with its V-gene family, and reads lacking a unique V-gene family were excluded. A later analysis removed 592 highly shared, low-generation-probability nucleotide sequences to deal with suspected cross-contamination and a sequencing artifact. For each public chain, a later analysis derived a clonal expansion index from normalized ranks of inferred template counts within each repertoire. In a later analysis, generation probabilities were computed with a VDJ recombination model fitted to out-of-frame rearrangements, and the resulting probabilities were checked against IGoR. In a later analysis, TCR-TCR, TCR-HLA and TCR-CMV co-occurrence was scored with hypergeometric tests, and a repertoire-size bias correction was applied to TCR pairs. A later analysis estimated false discovery rates by permuting HLA or CMV assignments 20 times. In a later analysis, co-occurring TCRs were grouped with DBSCAN, and TCRdist sequence similarity was added when clustering was performed within HLA-allele-positive subsets. Repertoires with fewer than 30,000 or more than 120,000 public chains, plus five repertoires with anomalous nucleotide sharing, were excluded from co-occurrence clustering. TCRdb took over this immuneACCESS table, retaining in-frame rearrangements with V and J assigned. Such tables are incomplete; in checked studies, under half of the missing clones stem from an unresolved V gene, and the remainder is unexplained. V, J and clone size are those of that table, while D and trimming were read from the DNA. For this sample the table gives over 90,000 clones, of which 81% were detected only once. The ten largest make up under 5.5% of the sample.

V is shortened by 0 bases, J by 1 base, and the region joining them spans 9 bases. CDR1 SGHTA and CDR2 FQGNSA were looked up in the germline V gene. The CDR3 runs 15 amino acids, cysteine and phenylalanine included. This entry keeps only the CDR3 DNA: 45 bases, framed from base 1. Remarks on this clone: The antigen it binds to is not known. It has no much larger one-base neighbor in the sample; base qualities were not kept.

Recombination joined TRBV7-2 with TRBJ2-5; TRBD1 could be the D gene, as 5 bases match. Sequenced input: PBMCs. This TCR came from a man between 35 and 55 years old in good health and CMV-seropositive. The CDR3 has the sequence CASSLAWGFQETQYF. The bases are TGTGCCAGCAGCTTAGCCTGGGGCTTCCAAGAGACCCAGTACTTC.